These T cell receptor beta chains were read from a single sample in a study of cytomegalovirus exposure and HLA in healthy donors. Assay used: immunoSEQ multiplex PCR; TCRdb lists only in-frame clones, some missing. Here the sample spans 200,000 to 250,000 clones, about nine tenths being singletons. The sequenced sample consisted of PBMCs. The receptors originated from a woman between 18 and 29 years old in good health and CMV-seropositive. The CDR3 runs from the conserved cysteine through the conserved F or W. The D gene is left open where the match is weak.

v_gene | d_gene | CDR3aa
TRBV18 | NA | CASSPPWRFASYEQYF
TRBV5-1 | TRBD2 | CASSLALGTSGSYEQYF
TRBV5-5 | TRBD1 | CASSLSRQGESSYEQYF
TRBV6-1 | NA | CASSEGGQGTYEQYF
TRBV9 | TRBD1 | CASSSDRDSNQPQHF
TRBV6-1 | NA | CASSEAAPNIGLNTEAFF
TRBV18 | NA | CASSPQQNQPQHF
TRBV6-6 | NA | CASSNGLNEQFF
TRBV30 | NA | CAWSKGQPQETQYF
TRBV28 | TRBD1 | CASTFGQGGGANVLTF
TRBV6-6 | TRBD1 | CASSSGQGTDTQYF
TRBV5-1 | NA | CASSERPMNTEAFF
TRBV27 | NA | CASSLLGETNEKLFF
TRBV9 | TRBD1 | CASSADRGASDTQYF
TRBV27 | TRBD1 | CASSLFTGDTEAFF
TRBV6-5 | NA | CASSPPVPSYNEQFF
TRBV25-1 | TRBD2 | CASSDPSGGRADTQYF
TRBV6-4 | NA | CASSEWNRVNEQYF
TRBV9 | NA | CASSARSVNEQFF
TRBV14 | NA | CASSQGEYDNYGYTF
TRBV7-2 | NA | CASSPRVSYEQYF
TRBV4-1 | TRBD1 | CASSQESVFRPGQGYNEQFF
TRBV9 | TRBD2 | CASSVTSGSYNEQFF
TRBV7-8 | NA | CASSKLGGYTDTQYF
TRBV6-5 | TRBD1 | CASKPTGTAYEQYF
TRBV6-4 | TRBD2 | CASAREAGRSYEQYF
TRBV28 | NA | CASKGTTEAFF
TRBV28 | NA | CASSFRRGTEAFF
TRBV6-7 | NA | CASLPLEEGLYNEQFF
TRBV7-3 | NA | CASSPTRGGETQYF
TRBV5-4 | TRBD1 | CASSSGQGYTGELFF